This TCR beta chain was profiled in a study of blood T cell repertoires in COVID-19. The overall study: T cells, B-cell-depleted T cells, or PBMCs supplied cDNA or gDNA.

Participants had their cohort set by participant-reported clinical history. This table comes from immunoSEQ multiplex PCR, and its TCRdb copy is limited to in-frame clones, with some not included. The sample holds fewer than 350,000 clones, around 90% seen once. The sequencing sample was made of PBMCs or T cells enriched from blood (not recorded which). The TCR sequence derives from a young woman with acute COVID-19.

The CDR3 sequence: CASSPGGGEQYF. The CDR3 DNA sequence: TGTGCCAGCAGCCCTGGGGGGGGCGAGCAGTACTTC. The chain uses TRBV5-4 and TRBJ2-7, with TRBD2 identical over 7 bases. Germline CDR1 reads SGHNT; CDR2 reads YYREEE (reference sequence). This CDR3 comprises 12 residues. V dropped 4 bases and J dropped 6; count of bases not matched to a gene: 4.